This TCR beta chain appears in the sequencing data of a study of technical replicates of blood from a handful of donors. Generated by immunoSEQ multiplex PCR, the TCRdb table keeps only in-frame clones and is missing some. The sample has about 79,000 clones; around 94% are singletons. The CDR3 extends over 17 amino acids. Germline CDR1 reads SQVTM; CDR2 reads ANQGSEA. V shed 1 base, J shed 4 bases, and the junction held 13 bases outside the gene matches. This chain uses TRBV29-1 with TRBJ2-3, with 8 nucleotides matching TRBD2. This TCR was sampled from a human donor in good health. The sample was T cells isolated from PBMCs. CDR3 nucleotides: TGCAGCGTTGAAGGGGGCGGGGGGAACGAGGGTCCAGATACGCAGTATTTT. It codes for CSVEGGGGNEGPDTQYF.